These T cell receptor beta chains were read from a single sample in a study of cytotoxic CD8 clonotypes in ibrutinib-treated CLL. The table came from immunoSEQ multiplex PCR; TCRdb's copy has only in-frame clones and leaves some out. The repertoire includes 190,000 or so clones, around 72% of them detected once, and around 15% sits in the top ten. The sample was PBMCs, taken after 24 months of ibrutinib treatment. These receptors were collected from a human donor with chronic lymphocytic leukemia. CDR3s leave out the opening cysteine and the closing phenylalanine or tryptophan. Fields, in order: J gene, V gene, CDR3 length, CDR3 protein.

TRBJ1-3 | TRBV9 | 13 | ASSVGGISGNTIY
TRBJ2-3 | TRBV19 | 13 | ASSLSAGYTDTQY
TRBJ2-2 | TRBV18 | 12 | ASKGTSRDGELF
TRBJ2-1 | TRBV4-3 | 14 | ASSQDGLAEYNEQF
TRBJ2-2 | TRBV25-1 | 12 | ATGLAGGTGELF
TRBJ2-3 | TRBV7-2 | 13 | ASSLYREGTDTQY
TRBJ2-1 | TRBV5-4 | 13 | ASSLGLGKYNEQF
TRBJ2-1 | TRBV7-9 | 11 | ASSLQGGNEQF
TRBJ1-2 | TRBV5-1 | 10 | ASSPGGHGYT
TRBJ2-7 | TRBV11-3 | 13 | ASSLFGAGAYEQY
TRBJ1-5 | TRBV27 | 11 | ASSFERNQPQH
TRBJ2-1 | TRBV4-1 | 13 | ASSVTSSISNEQF
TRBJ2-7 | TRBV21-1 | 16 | ASRSGTSGREVSYEQY
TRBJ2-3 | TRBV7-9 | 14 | ASSLPLAETTDTQY
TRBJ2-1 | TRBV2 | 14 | ASRWGTSGTYNEQF
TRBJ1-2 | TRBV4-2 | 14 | ASSPNVGERNYGYT
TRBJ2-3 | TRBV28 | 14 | ASSSTILILTDTQY
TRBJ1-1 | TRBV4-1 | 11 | ASSQAEGHEAF
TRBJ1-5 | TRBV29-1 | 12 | SARTGGGNQPQH
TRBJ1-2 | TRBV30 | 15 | AWSRGRAGTLRYGYT
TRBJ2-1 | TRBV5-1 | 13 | ASSLAQGTYNEQF
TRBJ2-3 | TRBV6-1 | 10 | ASSTWGDTQY
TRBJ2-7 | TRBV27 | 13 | ASSFKGLAGVEQY
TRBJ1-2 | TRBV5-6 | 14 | ASSLAGPDRSYGYT
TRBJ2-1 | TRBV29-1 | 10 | SVEDRLNEQF
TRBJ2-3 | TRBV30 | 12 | AWSVGPGADTQY
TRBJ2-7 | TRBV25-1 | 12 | ASSANAWGSAQY
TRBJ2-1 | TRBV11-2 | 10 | ASSSDSGEQF
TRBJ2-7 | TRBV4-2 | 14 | ASSPLEAGHSYEQY
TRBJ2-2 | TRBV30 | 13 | AWSEAGGYTGELF
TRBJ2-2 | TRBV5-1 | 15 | ASSLDPGRSESGELF
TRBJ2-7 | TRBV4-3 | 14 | ASSQEQPAASYEQY
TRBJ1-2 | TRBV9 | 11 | ASVRSGLYGYT
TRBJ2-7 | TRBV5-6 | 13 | ASSPTGLPAYEQY
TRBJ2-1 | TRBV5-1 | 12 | ASRGLAGDNEQF
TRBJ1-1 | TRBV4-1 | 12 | ASSPLVQDTEAF
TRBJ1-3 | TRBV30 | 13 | AWTDKRSSGNTIY
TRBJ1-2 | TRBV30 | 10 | AWRGGQIGYT
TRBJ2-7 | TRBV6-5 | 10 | AAVGATSEQY
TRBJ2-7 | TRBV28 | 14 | ASSSYRQHRVYEQY
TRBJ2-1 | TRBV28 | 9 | ATRRGAGQF
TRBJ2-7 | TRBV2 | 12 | ASRGTSGRNEQY
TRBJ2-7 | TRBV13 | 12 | ASSVAGDSYEQY
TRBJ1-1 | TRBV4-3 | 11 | ASSQQGYTEAF
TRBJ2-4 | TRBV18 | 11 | ASSPGQQNIQY
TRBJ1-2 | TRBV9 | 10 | ASSGTGYGYT
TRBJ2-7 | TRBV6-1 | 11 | ASSSPGQGEQY
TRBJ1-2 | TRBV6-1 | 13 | ASSELGRGAYGYT
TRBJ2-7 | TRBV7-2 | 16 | ASSSEARGSGRVYEQY
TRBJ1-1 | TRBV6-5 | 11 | ASRSQGAWIPF
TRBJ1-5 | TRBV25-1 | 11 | ASGTGKDQPQH
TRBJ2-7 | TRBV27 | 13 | ASKGPGQTSYEQY
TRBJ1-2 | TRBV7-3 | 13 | ASSPGQGWGYGYT
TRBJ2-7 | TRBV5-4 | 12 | ASSMARGSYEQY
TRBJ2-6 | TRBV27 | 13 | ASSALWSGANVLT
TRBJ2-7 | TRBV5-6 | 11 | ASSLAGVYEQY
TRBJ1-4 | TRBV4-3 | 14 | ASSLRGKISWEKLF
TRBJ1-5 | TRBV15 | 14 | ATSRLRTGDNQPQH
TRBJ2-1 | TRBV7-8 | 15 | ASSLKRGVEGYNEQF